The T cell receptor beta chain under discussion was sequenced for a study of T cell changes during pregnancy in multiple sclerosis. Measured with immunoSEQ multiplex PCR; TCRdb has only the in-frame clones, and not every one. The sample records some 87,000 clones, roughly 92% being singletons. This clone has a single count. Germline-derived CDR1 and CDR2 are MNHNS and SASEGT. V was pared by 2 bases and J by 12 bases, with 9 bases of the junction left unmatched. The CDR3 runs to 15 residues. V and J are TRBV6-1 and TRBJ2-1; 11 bases agree with TRBD2. This clonotype was sampled from a female donor with multiple sclerosis, enrolled in a pregnancy study. The sample was peripheral blood, taken in the first trimester of pregnancy. Here the CDR3 DNA reads TGTGCCAGCAGTGAATTAGCGGGAGGGCCGAGTGCGCAGTTCTTC. Translation gives CASSELAGGPSAQFF.